This T cell receptor beta chain emerged from a study of blood T cell repertoires in COVID-19. Study-wide background: The study drew acute and convalescent COVID-19 samples from the United States, Italy and Spain.

In the authors' workflow: Estimated nucleated cell counts came from reference gene primer amplification. Sequencing was performed with immunoSEQ multiplex PCR; in TCRdb, only in-frame clones are kept and a portion is missing. Clonal size and the V and J genes are those of that table, whereas D and trimming came from the DNA. The data show a few hundred thousand clones, around 88% seen once. The CDR3 has 16 residues. The germline CDR1 and CDR2 sequences are WSHSY and SAAADI. Unmatched junction bases numbered 9, after V lost 7 bases and J lost 3 bases. This chain joins TRBV10-2 and TRBJ2-1; 10 bases align to TRBD2. This receptor was taken from a woman aged 45 to 65 with acute or convalescent COVID-19. The sequenced sample was peripheral blood. Here the CDR3 DNA reads TGCGCCAGCATCGGGACTAGCGCGGGGGTCTACAATGAGCAGTTCTTC. This gives the protein CASIGTSAGVYNEQFF.